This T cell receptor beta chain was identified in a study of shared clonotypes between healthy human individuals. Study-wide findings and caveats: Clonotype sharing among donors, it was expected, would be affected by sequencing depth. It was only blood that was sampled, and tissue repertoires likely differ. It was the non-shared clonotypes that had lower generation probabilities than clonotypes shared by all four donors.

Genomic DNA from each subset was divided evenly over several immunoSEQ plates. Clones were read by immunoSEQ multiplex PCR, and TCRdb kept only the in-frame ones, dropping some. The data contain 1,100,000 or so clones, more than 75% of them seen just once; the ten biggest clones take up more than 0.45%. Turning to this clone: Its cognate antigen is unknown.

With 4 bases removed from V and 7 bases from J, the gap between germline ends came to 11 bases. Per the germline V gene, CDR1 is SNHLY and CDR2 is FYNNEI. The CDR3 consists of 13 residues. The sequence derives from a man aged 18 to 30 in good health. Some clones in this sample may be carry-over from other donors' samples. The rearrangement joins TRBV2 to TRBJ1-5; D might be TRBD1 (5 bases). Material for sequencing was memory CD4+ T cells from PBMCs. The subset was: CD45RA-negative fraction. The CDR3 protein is CASSAQGAQPQHF. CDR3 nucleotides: TGTGCCAGCAGTGCCCAGGGTGCCCAGCCCCAGCATTTT.